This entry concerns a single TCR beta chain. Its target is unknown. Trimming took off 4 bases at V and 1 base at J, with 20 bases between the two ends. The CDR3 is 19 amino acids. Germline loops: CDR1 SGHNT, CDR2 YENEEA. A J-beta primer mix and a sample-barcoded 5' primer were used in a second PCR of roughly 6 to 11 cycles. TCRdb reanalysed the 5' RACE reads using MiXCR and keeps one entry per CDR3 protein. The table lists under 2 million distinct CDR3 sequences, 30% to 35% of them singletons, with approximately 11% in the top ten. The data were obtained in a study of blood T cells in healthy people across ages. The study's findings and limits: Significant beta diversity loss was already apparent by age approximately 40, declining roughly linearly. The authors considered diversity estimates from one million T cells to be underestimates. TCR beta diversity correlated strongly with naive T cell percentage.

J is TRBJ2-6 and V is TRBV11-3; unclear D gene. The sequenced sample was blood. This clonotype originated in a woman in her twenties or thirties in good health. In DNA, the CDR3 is TGTGCCAGCAGCTATGGCCAAGGAAGCCAAAATTCTGGGGCCAACGTCCTGACTTTC. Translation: CASSYGQGSQNSGANVLTF. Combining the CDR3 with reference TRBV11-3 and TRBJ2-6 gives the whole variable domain EAGVVQSPRYKIIEKKQPVAFWCNPISGHNTLYWYLQNLGQGPELLIRYENEEAVDDSQLPKDRFSAERLKGVDSTLKIQPAELGDSAVYLCASSYGQGSQNSGANVLTFGAGSRLTVL.